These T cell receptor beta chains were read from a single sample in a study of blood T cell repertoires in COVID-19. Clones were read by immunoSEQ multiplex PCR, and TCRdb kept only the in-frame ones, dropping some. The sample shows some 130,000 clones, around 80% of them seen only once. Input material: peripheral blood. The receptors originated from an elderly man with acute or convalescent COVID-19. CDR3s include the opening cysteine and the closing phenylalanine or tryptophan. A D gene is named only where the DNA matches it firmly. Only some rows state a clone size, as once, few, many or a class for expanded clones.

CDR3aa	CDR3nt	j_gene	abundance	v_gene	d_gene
CASSLAGAEETQYF	TGTGCCAGCAGCTTGGCGGGGGCCGAAGAGACCCAGTACTTC	TRBJ2-5	-	TRBV7-6	-
CASSILAGTGELFF	TGTGCCAGTAGTATTCTCGCGGGGACCGGGGAGCTGTTTTTT	TRBJ2-2	-	TRBV19	-
CAWRAGLGGYTF	TGTGCCTGGAGGGCAGGACTTGGAGGCTACACCTTC	TRBJ1-2	-	TRBV30	-
CASSRTGGNTEAFF	TGCGCCAGCAGCCGGACAGGGGGAAACACTGAAGCTTTCTTT	TRBJ1-1	-	TRBV5-1	TRBD1
CASSLDRTGNEQFF	TGTGCCAGCAGCTTAGATAGAACGGGGAATGAGCAGTTCTTC	TRBJ2-1	-	TRBV11-2	-
CAISESNADLNYGYTF	TGTGCCATCAGTGAGTCTAATGCAGATCTTAACTATGGCTACACCTTC	TRBJ1-2	-	TRBV10-3	-
CAITSGNTEAFF	TGTGCCATCACCTCAGGGAACACTGAAGCTTTCTTT	TRBJ1-1	-	TRBV10-3	-
CASSPQFGSGQETQYF	TGTGCCAGCTCACCGCAATTCGGCAGCGGGCAAGAGACCCAGTACTTC	TRBJ2-5	-	TRBV18	-
CASSNRGNYGYTF	TGTGCCAGCAGTAACAGGGGAAACTATGGCTACACCTTC	TRBJ1-2	-	TRBV6-5	TRBD1
CAVREPRASSYEQYF	TGTGCCGTCCGTGAGCCGAGGGCAAGCTCCTACGAGCAGTACTTC	TRBJ2-7	-	TRBV7-9	-
CASSEGGQGGFGKLFF	TGTGCCAGCAGTGAAGGGGGACAGGGCGGTTTCGGAAAACTGTTTTTT	TRBJ1-4	-	TRBV6-1	TRBD1
CSASWREEAFF	TGCAGTGCTAGCTGGAGGGAGGAAGCTTTCTTT	TRBJ1-1	-	TRBV20-1	-
CASSSVDRGQTQYF	TGTGCCAGCAGTTCTGTGGACAGGGGGCAGACCCAGTACTTC	TRBJ2-5	-	TRBV6-6	TRBD1
CATSRRGPSDGYTF	TGTGCCACCAGCAGGAGGGGGCCCAGTGATGGCTACACCTTC	TRBJ1-2	-	TRBV15	TRBD1
CASSPGQGGQYF	TGTGCCAGCAGTCCGGGACAGGGAGGGCAGTATTTT	TRBJ2-3	many	TRBV12-3/TRBV12-4	TRBD1
CASSQDFGGYTTDTQYF	TGTGCCAGCAGCCAAGACTTCGGGGGATACACCACAGATACGCAGTATTTT	TRBJ2-3	few	TRBV3-1/TRBV3-2	-
CASIPDSLNTGELFF	TGTGCCAGTATTCCCGACAGCTTGAACACCGGGGAGCTGTTTTTT	TRBJ2-2	-	TRBV19	-
CASSLDPGFPLHF	TGTGCCAGCAGTTTAGATCCGGGATTCCCCCTCCACTTT	TRBJ1-6	-	TRBV27	-
CASSNSRGGYGYTF	TGTGCCAGCAGTAACTCACGGGGTGGCTATGGCTACACCTTC	TRBJ1-2	-	TRBV6-2/TRBV6-3	-
CASSSGTSGGAQETQYF	TGTGCCAGCAGCTCCGGGACTAGCGGGGGGGCCCAAGAGACCCAGTACTTC	TRBJ2-5	-	TRBV5-4	TRBD2
CASSSRGREGLAKNIQYF	TGTGCCAGCAGCTCTCGGGGCAGGGAGGGGTTAGCCAAAAACATTCAGTACTTC	TRBJ2-4	-	TRBV5-6	TRBD2
CASSQGANEQFF	TGTGCCAGCAGTCAGGGGGCCAATGAGCAGTTCTTC	TRBJ2-1	once	TRBV12-3/TRBV12-4	TRBD1
CASNPGGTGNTIYF	TGTGCCAGCAATCCAGGGGGAACTGGAAACACCATATATTTT	TRBJ1-3	-	TRBV28	TRBD1
CASSPPRTGESYEQYF	TGCGCCAGCAGCCCTCCCCGGACAGGGGAATCCTACGAGCAGTACTTC	TRBJ2-7	-	TRBV4-3	TRBD1
CASSFYKGLAGFNEQFF	TGTGCCAGCAGTTTTTACAAGGGACTAGCGGGGTTCAATGAGCAGTTCTTC	TRBJ2-1	-	TRBV27	TRBD2
CASSQDLLKKLFF	TGTGCCAGCAGCCAAGATCTACTGAAAAAACTGTTTTTT	TRBJ1-4	-	TRBV3-1/TRBV3-2	-
CASSEDRGWYEQYF	TGCGCCAGCAGCGAAGACAGGGGGTGGTACGAGCAGTACTTC	TRBJ2-7	-	TRBV5-1	TRBD1
CASSSTGQISYNEQFF	TGTGCCAGCAGCTCGACGGGACAGATCTCCTACAATGAGCAGTTCTTC	TRBJ2-1	-	TRBV7-9	TRBD1
CASSPQTEGETQYF	TGTGCCAGCAGTCCCCAGACGGAGGGAGAGACCCAGTACTTC	TRBJ2-5	-	TRBV6-6	-
CASSPGSGVTDTQYF	TGTGCCAGCAGCCCCGGGAGCGGGGTAACAGATACGCAGTATTTT	TRBJ2-3	-	TRBV9	TRBD2
CASSHRDRDEKLFF	TGTGCCAGCAGCCACCGGGACAGGGATGAAAAACTGTTTTTT	TRBJ1-4	-	TRBV3-1/TRBV3-2	TRBD1
CASSRSGGQGSQPQHF	TGTGCCAGCAGTCGGTCGGGGGGACAGGGGTCTCAGCCCCAGCATTTT	TRBJ1-5	-	TRBV6-2/TRBV6-3	TRBD1
CASSPSFGTGEVDGYTF	TGTGCCAGCAGTCCCTCCTTCGGGACAGGGGAGGTGGATGGCTACACCTTC	TRBJ1-2	-	TRBV27	TRBD1
CATSDARTGVSGYTF	TGTGCCACCAGTGACGCCCGTACAGGGGTCAGCGGCTACACCTTC	TRBJ1-2	-	TRBV24-1	TRBD1
CASSYPLAGVPSSSYNEQFF	TGTGCCAGCAGTTATCCCCTAGCGGGGGTCCCCTCTAGCTCCTACAATGAGCAGTTCTTC	TRBJ2-1	-	TRBV28	TRBD2